This T cell receptor (beta chain) appears in the sequencing data of a study of immune evolution from preneoplasia to lung adenocarcinoma. This clone was seen just once. Antigen: not known. Study-wide findings and caveats: T cell clonality was higher in KRAS-mutant than EGFR-mutant or wild-type nodules.

Germline V CDR1 and CDR2: LNHDA, SQIVND (reference sequence). The CDR3 has 13 amino acids. Trimming shortened V by 7 bases and J by 5 bases, and 14 bases separated the two germline ends. Using immunoSEQ multiplex PCR, the repertoire was profiled, and TCRdb retains in-frame clones only, with some absent. The sample lists several thousand clones, 70% to 90% occurring once. The chain couples TRBV19 to TRBJ2-5; D gene unclear. Sequencing was performed on FFPE minimally invasive lung adenocarcinoma tissue. This TCR was sampled from a person between 65 and 79 years old with lung adenocarcinoma. The CDR3 here is CASTDAGEETQYF. The CDR3 DNA reads as TGTGCCAGTACCGATGCCGGTGAGGAGACCCAGTACTTC. The entire variable domain, with the rest obtained from reference TRBV19 and TRBJ2-5, is as follows: DGGITQSPKYLFRKEGQNVTLSCEQNLNHDAMYWYRQDPGQGLRLIYYSQIVNDFQKGDIAEGYSVSREKKESFPLTVTSAQKNPTAFYLCASTDAGEETQYFGPGTRLLVL.